The 28 T cell receptor beta chains in this list originate from one sample, sequenced in a study of cytomegalovirus exposure and HLA in healthy donors. The repertoire was sequenced with immunoSEQ multiplex PCR; TCRdb's copy has only in-frame clones and lacks some. This table holds about 50,000 clones, roughly nine tenths found once. Sequenced sample: PBMCs. These receptors all stem from a man in his late teens or twenties in good health and CMV-seronegative.

This chain connects TRBV7-3 to TRBJ2-5; D might be TRBD2 (5 bases). The germline V gene has CDR1 SGHTA and CDR2 FQGTGA. This CDR3 is built from 16 residues. V shed 0 bases and J shed 2 bases, with 13 bases lying between them. CDR3 protein: CASSLTGSADQETQYF. The CDR3 region has the DNA TGTGCCAGCAGCTTAACAGGGTCAGCGGATCAAGAGACCCAGTACTTC.

The rearrangement uses TRBV9 and TRBJ2-7; 9 bases are shared with TRBD1. V dropped 3 bases and J dropped 1; count of bases not matched to a gene: 8. The CDR3 is 16 residues long. Germline CDR1 is SGDLS and CDR2 is YYNGEE. CDR3 region: CASSATPGTGSYEQYF. The CDR3 DNA reads as TGTGCCAGCAGCGCTACCCCCGGGACAGGGTCCTACGAGCAGTACTTC.

The chain employs TRBV7-2 and TRBJ2-3; TRBD1 aligns across 8 bases. Germline V gene sequence: CDR1 SGHTA, CDR2 FQGNSA. This CDR3 contains 15 residues. The trim removed 2 bases at V and 1 base at J, leaving 2 bases unmatched. The CDR3 loop reads CASSLQGAGTDTQYF. Written as DNA, the CDR3 is TGTGCCAGCAGCTTACAGGGGGCGGGCACAGATACGCAGTATTTT.

This clone was detected a few times. The chain links TRBV7-3 to TRBJ2-2; tentative D call: TRBD1 (6 bases). CDR1 and CDR2 from the germline V gene are SGHTA and FQGTGA. The CDR3 sequence is 14 residues long. The V and J ends lost 4 bases and 4 bases respectively, with 10 bases between them. CDR3 DNA sequence: TGTGCCAGCAGCTCAGACAGGCGCACCGGGGAGCTGTTTTTT. This translates into CASSSDRRTGELFF.

The chain links TRBV7-6 to TRBJ1-1, with 7 bases lining up with TRBD1. The CDR3 has 15 amino acids. The germline CDR1 and CDR2 sequences are SGHVS and FNYEAQ. Trimming at V came to 5 bases and at J to 1 base, leaving 7 bases not matched to a gene. CDR3: CASSKLQGTNTEAFF. The CDR3 nucleotides read TGTGCCAGCAGCAAACTACAGGGGACGAACACTGAAGCTTTCTTT.

The chain has TRBV18 and TRBJ2-1, with TRBD1 matching over 10 bases. There are 17 residues in the CDR3. Looked up from germline, CDR1 is KGHSH and CDR2 is LQKENI. J lost 7 bases, V lost 2 bases, and 11 bases had no gene match. Written as DNA, the CDR3 is TGTGCCAGCTCACCAATGACACCGGGACAGGGGAAGAATGAGCAGTTCTTC. Its protein is CASSPMTPGQGKNEQFF.

This chain uses TRBV7-2 with TRBJ2-3, with D possibly TRBD1 on 6 matching bases. Germline V gene data show CDR1 as SGHTA and CDR2 as FQGNSA. The CDR3 sequence is 15 residues long. The V and J ends lost 1 base and 2 bases respectively, with 10 bases between them. This CDR3 is CASSLVGGFTDTQYF. CDR3 in DNA: TGTGCCAGCAGCTTAGTAGGGGGTTTCACAGATACGCAGTATTTT. The variable domain in full, with the rest retrieved from reference TRBV7-2 and TRBJ2-3, is GAGVSQSPSNKVTEKGKDVELRCDPISGHTALYWYRQSLGQGLEFLIYFQGNSAPDKSGLPSDRFSAERTGGSVSTLTIQRTQQEDSAVYLCASSLVGGFTDTQYFGPGTRLTVL.

The chain has TRBV30 and TRBJ2-1, with D maybe TRBD1 (5 bases). This CDR3 is built from 14 residues. Trimming removed 3 bases at V and 3 bases at J, with 12 bases between. CDR1 and CDR2 from the germline V gene are GTSNPN and SVGIG (reference sequence). In DNA, the CDR3 is TGTGCCTGGAGGGATGGGGCTAGCTACAATGAGCAGTTCTTC. Its protein product is CAWRDGASYNEQFF.

The chain links TRBV11-3 to TRBJ2-2; maybe TRBD2 (5 bases). Germline V gives CDR1 SGHNT, CDR2 YENEEA. Between the trimmed V and J ends, which lost 1 base and 6 bases, there was a span of 15 bases. The CDR3 runs to 16 residues. The CDR3: CASSLVSRARAGELFF. CDR3 nucleotides: TGTGCCAGCAGCTTAGTTTCCCGGGCGCGGGCCGGGGAGCTGTTTTTT.

The V gene is TRBV5-1, the J gene TRBJ1-4, with D tentatively TRBD1 (5 bases). The V gene lost 4 bases and the J gene lost 4 bases, with 14 bases spanning the gap. Germline CDR1 and CDR2: SGHRS and YFSETQ. CDR3 size: 15 residues. The CDR3 DNA follows: TGCGCCAGCAGCGGGGCAGGAGATATTAATGAAAAACTGTTTTTT. This gives the protein CASSGAGDINEKLFF.

This chain uses TRBV2 with TRBJ2-7, with D perhaps matching TRBD2 (6 bases). Trimming stripped 7 bases from V and 0 bases from J, with 10 bases between. The CDR3 is made up of 13 amino acids. The germline V gene encodes CDR1 SNHLY and CDR2 FYNNEI. The CDR3 loop reads CASNGGNSYEQYF. CDR3 sequence (DNA): TGTGCCAGCAATGGCGGGAACTCCTACGAGCAGTACTTC.

The chain carries TRBV15 and TRBJ2-1; D is undetermined. V was clipped by 0 bases and J by 3 bases, with 9 bases between them. CDR1 is LNHNV, CDR2 YYDKDF, per germline (reference sequence). The CDR3 totals 15 residues. CDR3 bases: TGTGCCACCAGCAGAGAGCGGTTGCGCTACAATGAGCAGTTCTTC. Translated: CATSRERLRYNEQFF.

The chain combines TRBV6-1 with TRBJ2-2; 12 positions agree with TRBD2. The V gene end was trimmed by 4 bases and the J gene end by 2 bases; junction bases not matched to a gene: 8. In germline, CDR1 is MNHNS, CDR2 SASEGT. The CDR3 length is 18 residues. CDR3 nucleotide sequence: TGTGCCAGCAGTGTACTTACTAGCGGGAGGTCTAACACCGGGGAGCTGTTTTTT. Translation gives CASSVLTSGRSNTGELFF.

V is TRBV28 and J is TRBJ2-2; 8 nucleotides align to TRBD1. Germline CDR1 is MDHEN and CDR2 is SYDVKM. The CDR3 covers 13 residues. V shed 3 bases and J 11 bases; nucleotides not matched to a gene: 5. The CDR3 protein is CASSFGTGRELFF. The CDR3 nucleotides read TGTGCCAGCAGTTTCGGGACAGGCCGAGAGCTGTTTTTT.

The chain is built from TRBV19 and TRBJ1-5; 8 nucleotides line up with TRBD1. This CDR3 is 15 amino acids long. V lost 5 bases to trimming and J lost 0 bases; unmatched junction nucleotides: 3. CDR1 LNHDA and CDR2 SQIVND come from the germline V gene (reference sequence). In DNA, the CDR3 is TGTGCCAGTAGTGTACAGGGGGTTAGCAATCAGCCCCAGCATTTT. Encoded protein: CASSVQGVSNQPQHF.

The V call is TRBV6-5, the J call TRBJ2-2; TRBD2 agrees at 12 bases. Germline trimming cut 0 bases from V and 6 bases from J; bases unmatched to any gene: 2. Germline V gene sequence: CDR1 MNHEY, CDR2 SVGAGI. This CDR3 comprises 16 residues. Here the CDR3 DNA reads TGTGCCAGCAGTTACTCGAGACTAGCGGGAGCCGGGGAGCTGTTTTTT. It translates to CASSYSRLAGAGELFF.

CDR3 residues: CASSFFSPTGTYEQYF. Written as DNA, the CDR3 is TGTGCCAGCAGCTTTTTTTCCCCCACAGGAACCTACGAGCAGTACTTC. This sequence joins TRBV7-9 and TRBJ2-7; possibly TRBD1 for D (5 bases). V was clipped by 3 bases and J by 2 bases, with 17 bases between them. Looked up from germline, CDR1 is SEHNR and CDR2 is FQNEAQ (reference sequence). This CDR3 has 16 amino acids.

The chain uses TRBV5-1 and TRBJ2-1; 10 bases are shared with TRBD2. V lost 2 bases, J lost 2 bases, and 7 bases stayed unmatched. This CDR3 spans 17 amino acids. The V gene's germline CDR1 is SGHRS and CDR2 YFSETQ. The CDR3 region is CASSFYLAGDTYNEQFF. CDR3 DNA: TGCGCCAGCAGCTTTTACCTAGCGGGAGACACCTACAATGAGCAGTTCTTC.

The chain recombines TRBV7-6 with TRBJ2-3; TRBD2 might be the D (5 bases). With 9 bases removed from V and 0 bases from J, the gap between germline ends came to 19 bases. This CDR3 is built from 16 residues. Germline V gives CDR1 SGHVS, CDR2 FNYEAQ. Here the CDR3 reads CASKLGNGISTDTQYF. In DNA, the CDR3 is TGTGCCAGTAAGCTTGGGAACGGGATTAGCACAGATACGCAGTATTTT.

The chain links TRBV7-9 to TRBJ2-2; tentative D call: TRBD1 (5 bases). Germline assignment: CDR1 SEHNR and CDR2 FQNEAQ (reference sequence). CDR3 length: 15 residues. Trimming took off 1 base at V and 7 bases at J, with 13 bases between the two ends. The CDR3 loop reads CASSLDGAHGGELFF. In nucleotides, the CDR3 is TGTGCCAGCAGCTTAGATGGGGCCCATGGCGGGGAGCTGTTTTTT.

The CDR3 nucleotides are TGTGCCAGCAGTAGCGGAGAACCCTACGAGCAGTACTTC. Its translation: CASSSGEPYEQYF. The V gene is TRBV28, the J gene TRBJ2-7; D may be TRBD2 (5 bases). Trimming pared 5 bases from V and 2 bases from J, leaving 10 bases between. The CDR3 totals 13 residues. Germline V gives CDR1 MDHEN, CDR2 SYDVKM.

The chain carries TRBV28 and TRBJ2-7; the D is unclear. Trimming took 6 bases from V and 5 from J, leaving 8 bases between them. CDR3 length: 11 amino acids. Looked up from germline, CDR1 is MDHEN and CDR2 is SYDVKM. CDR3 nucleotides: TGTGCCAGCAGCCTCAGCGACGAGCAGTACTTC. Translating gives CASSLSDEQYF.

The chain has TRBV4-1 and TRBJ2-1, with 11 bases matching TRBD2. Trimming cost V 2 bases and J 9 bases; bases outside gene matches: 6. Germline V CDR1 and CDR2: MGHRA, YSYEKL. This CDR3 has 15 residues. CDR3 DNA: TGCGCCAGCAGCCAAATAGCGGGAGGGCCTGGTGAGCAGTTCTTC. Protein: CASSQIAGGPGEQFF.

This chain connects TRBV14 to TRBJ2-1; 8 nucleotides line up with TRBD2. There are 16 residues in the CDR3. The germline V gene encodes CDR1 SGHDN and CDR2 FVKESK. V was clipped by 1 base and J by 4 bases; unmatched bases: 6. CDR3 loop: CASSQVRLAGYNEQFF. As DNA, the CDR3 is TGTGCCAGCAGCCAAGTCAGGCTAGCGGGTTACAATGAGCAGTTCTTC.

J is TRBJ2-3 and V is TRBV2; 10 bases are shared with TRBD2. The CDR3 sequence is 12 residues long. Losses at the gene ends were 7 bases for V and 9 bases for J; bases not matched to a gene: 4. Germline lookup yields CDR1 SNHLY and CDR2 FYNNEI. CDR3 sequence: CASKASGRTQYF. The CDR3 DNA is TGTGCCAGCAAAGCTAGCGGGAGAACGCAGTATTTT.

The chain employs TRBV4-1 and TRBJ2-3; tentative D call: TRBD2 (6 bases). This CDR3 has 15 amino acids. In germline, CDR1 is MGHRA, CDR2 YSYEKL. Trimming shortened V by 4 bases and J by 4 bases, and 15 bases separated the two germline ends. This chain's CDR3 is CASSLAEGGADTQYF. The DNA of the CDR3 is TGCGCCAGCAGCCTAGCGGAGGGTGGTGCAGATACGCAGTATTTT.

The chain is built from TRBV10-2 and TRBJ2-1; possibly TRBD1 for D (6 bases). With 8 bases removed from V and 7 bases from J, the gap between germline ends came to 12 bases. CDR1 is WSHSY, CDR2 SAAADI, per germline. The CDR3 length is 12 residues. CDR3 in amino acids: CASLQGKNEQFF. CDR3 DNA: TGCGCCAGCCTACAGGGAAAAAATGAGCAGTTCTTC.

V is TRBV27 and J is TRBJ2-1; TRBD2 matches 7 bases. This CDR3 spans 15 amino acids. Trimming at V came to 3 bases and at J to 6 bases, leaving 8 bases not matched to a gene. Germline V gene data show CDR1 as MNHEY and CDR2 as SMNVEV (reference sequence). DNA for the CDR3: TGTGCCAGCAGTTTGGCGGGAGTGCCCTCCAATGAGCAGTTCTTC. This codes for CASSLAGVPSNEQFF.